These 15 T cell receptor beta chains were sequenced from one sample in a study of T cell responses to AZD1222 COVID-19 vaccine. Clones were sequenced by immunoSEQ multiplex PCR, and TCRdb holds only the in-frame ones, with some missing. The profile shows about 110,000 clones, roughly 87% of them singletons. The sample consisted of peripheral blood, taken on day 0 of AZD1222 vaccination. These receptor sequences come from an adult in good health.

The genes are TRBV7-9 and TRBJ2-2; D is possibly TRBD1 (5 bases). Germline CDR1 is SEHNR and CDR2 is FQNEAQ (reference sequence). The CDR3 loop spans 15 amino acids. V dropped 5 bases and J dropped 4 bases, with 14 bases sitting between them. CDR3 region: CASSATSQGTGELFF. CDR3 bases: TGTGCCAGCAGCGCGACTTCCCAGGGCACCGGGGAGCTGTTTTTT.

The gene calls are TRBV5-6 and TRBJ2-7; 12 bases are a match to TRBD1. CDR1 and CDR2 (germline): SGHDT, YYEEEE. V was clipped by 4 bases and J by 6 bases; unmatched bases: 5. This CDR3 is built from 14 residues. The CDR3 DNA reads TGTGCCAGCAGCCGGGACAGGGGGCGACGCGAGCAGTACTTC. Translation gives CASSRDRGRREQYF.

The chain links TRBV7-8 to TRBJ2-7, with TRBD2 identical over 7 bases. The CDR3 runs 16 residues. Unmatched junction bases numbered 11, after V lost 3 bases and J lost 3 bases. The germline gives CDR1 SGHVS, CDR2 FQNEAQ. The CDR3 sequence is CASSLQGASGNYEQYF. CDR3 nucleotide sequence: TGTGCCAGCAGCTTGCAAGGGGCTAGCGGAAACTACGAGCAGTACTTC. The entire variable domain, with the rest obtained from reference TRBV7-8 and TRBJ2-7, is as follows: GAGVSQSPRYKVAKRGQDVALRCDPISGHVSLFWYQQALGQGPEFLTYFQNEAQLDKSGLPSDRFFAERPEGSVSTLKIQRTQQEDSAVYLCASSLQGASGNYEQYFGPGTRLTVT.

The V gene is TRBV5-5, the J gene TRBJ1-4, with 8 bases aligning to TRBD1. This CDR3 region has 16 residues. With 4 bases clipped from V and 1 base from J, the junction kept 6 bases outside the gene matches. The germline V gene encodes CDR1 SGHKS and CDR2 YYEKEE (reference sequence). The CDR3 region is CASSRGTGGTNEKLFF. For the CDR3, the DNA is TGTGCCAGCAGCAGGGGTACAGGGGGAACTAATGAAAAACTGTTTTTT.

The chain uses TRBV2 and TRBJ2-2; possibly TRBD1 for D (7 bases). In germline, CDR1 is SNHLY, CDR2 FYNNEI. V was cut by 7 bases and J by 0 bases, with 12 bases left in between. This CDR3 has 15 amino acids. As DNA, the CDR3 is TGTGCCAGCATTCGGGGGACAGCGAACACCGGGGAGCTGTTTTTT. Translated, it gives CASIRGTANTGELFF.

This chain connects TRBV6-5 to TRBJ2-5; a possible D gene is TRBD1 (6 bases). V lost 2 bases, J lost 3 bases, and 7 bases lay in between. The CDR3 sequence is 13 residues long. Germline-derived CDR1 and CDR2 are MNHEY and SVGAGI. The CDR3: CASSYGTKETQYF. The CDR3 DNA reads as TGTGCCAGCAGTTACGGGACAAAAGAGACCCAGTACTTC.

DNA of the CDR3: TGTGCCAGCAGGGCAAACTCTTCAGGGGGGTCTGGAAACACCATATATTTT. Encoded protein: CASRANSSGGSGNTIYF. J is TRBJ1-3 and V is TRBV21-1; the table's D call of TRBD1 was not tested on the DNA. TRBV21-1 is noted as a pseudogene. The CDR3 is 17 amino acids.

The chain recombines TRBV28 with TRBJ2-3; TRBD2 aligns across 10 bases. With V trimmed by 3 bases and J by 6 bases, 6 bases remained unmatched. The CDR3 loop spans 15 amino acids. Germline CDR1 is MDHEN and CDR2 is SYDVKM. This CDR3 is CASSFSGGPRDTQYF. The DNA for the CDR3 is TGTGCCAGCAGTTTTAGCGGGGGGCCTAGGGATACGCAGTATTTT.

This clone was seen just once. The chain recombines TRBV28 with TRBJ2-7; D is possibly TRBD1 (5 bases). CDR3 length: 12 residues. Germline CDR1 reads MDHEN; CDR2 reads SYDVKM. V lost 6 bases, J lost 7 bases, and 13 bases lay in between. The CDR3 DNA sequence: TGTGCCAGCAGCTCCAGGGTAGGGGAGCAGTACTTC. This sequence encodes CASSSRVGEQYF.

The gene calls are TRBV7-3 and TRBJ2-1; D assignment may be TRBD1 or TRBD2 (5 bases each). The CDR3 loop spans 15 amino acids. V was trimmed by 5 bases and J by 6 bases, leaving 17 bases between them. Looked up from germline, CDR1 is SGHTA and CDR2 is FQGTGA. The CDR3: CASSQGPDNGNEQFF. CDR3 nucleotide sequence: TGTGCCAGCAGCCAGGGACCGGATAACGGCAATGAGCAGTTCTTC.

This chain connects TRBV29-1 to TRBJ1-4; 12 bases line up with TRBD1. The germline V gene has CDR1 SQVTM and CDR2 ANQGSEA. V lost 7 bases and J lost 0; bases outside the gene matches: 6. The CDR3 sequence is 16 residues long. CDR3 region: CSATGTGGATNEKLFF. CDR3 bases: TGCAGCGCAACCGGGACAGGGGGCGCAACTAATGAAAAACTGTTTTTT.

This rearrangement joins TRBV6-6 to TRBJ1-4; no clear D. Trimming cost V 2 bases and J 5 bases, with 12 bases left between them. The CDR3 covers 15 residues. Germline lookup yields CDR1 MNHNY and CDR2 SVGAGI (reference sequence). CDR3 sequence (DNA): TGTGCCAGCAGTTACCCACAAAGGGAGAATGAAAAACTGTTTTTT. It yields the protein CASSYPQRENEKLFF.

The rearrangement uses TRBV28 and TRBJ2-7, with D perhaps matching TRBD2 (5 bases). The CDR3 has 15 amino acids. The germline V and J ends were trimmed by 4 bases and 2 bases, with 15 bases remaining between them. The germline CDR1 and CDR2 sequences are MDHEN and SYDVKM. This chain's CDR3 is CASSSPASSAYEQYF. CDR3 coding DNA: TGTGCCAGCAGTTCCCCCGCTAGCTCCGCCTACGAGCAGTACTTC.

The chain combines TRBV5-4 with TRBJ1-4; no firm D call. Trimming pared 0 bases from V and 8 bases from J, leaving 14 bases between. The CDR3 has 15 residues. Germline CDR1 SGHNT, CDR2 YYREEE (reference sequence). CDR3 nucleotides: TGTGCCAGCAGCTTGGAAGGGAGGGCCTCCGAAAAACTGTTTTTT. Amino acids: CASSLEGRASEKLFF. The full variable domain, its missing parts supplied by reference TRBV5-4 and TRBJ1-4, is ETGVTQSPTHLIKTRGQQVTLRCSSQSGHNTVSWYQQALGQGPQFIFQYYREEENGRGNFPPRFSGLQFPNYSSELNVNALELDDSALYLCASSLEGRASEKLFFGSGTQLSVL.

This clone has only one observation. This chain links TRBV28 with TRBJ1-2; weak D call: TRBD1 (5 bases). The germline gives CDR1 MDHEN, CDR2 SYDVKM. The CDR3 loop spans 14 amino acids. V was trimmed by 3 bases and J by 3 bases, leaving 11 bases between them. The DNA for the CDR3 is TGTGCCAGCAGTTTGGGCAGGGACGACTATGGCTACACCTTC. This encodes CASSLGRDDYGYTF.